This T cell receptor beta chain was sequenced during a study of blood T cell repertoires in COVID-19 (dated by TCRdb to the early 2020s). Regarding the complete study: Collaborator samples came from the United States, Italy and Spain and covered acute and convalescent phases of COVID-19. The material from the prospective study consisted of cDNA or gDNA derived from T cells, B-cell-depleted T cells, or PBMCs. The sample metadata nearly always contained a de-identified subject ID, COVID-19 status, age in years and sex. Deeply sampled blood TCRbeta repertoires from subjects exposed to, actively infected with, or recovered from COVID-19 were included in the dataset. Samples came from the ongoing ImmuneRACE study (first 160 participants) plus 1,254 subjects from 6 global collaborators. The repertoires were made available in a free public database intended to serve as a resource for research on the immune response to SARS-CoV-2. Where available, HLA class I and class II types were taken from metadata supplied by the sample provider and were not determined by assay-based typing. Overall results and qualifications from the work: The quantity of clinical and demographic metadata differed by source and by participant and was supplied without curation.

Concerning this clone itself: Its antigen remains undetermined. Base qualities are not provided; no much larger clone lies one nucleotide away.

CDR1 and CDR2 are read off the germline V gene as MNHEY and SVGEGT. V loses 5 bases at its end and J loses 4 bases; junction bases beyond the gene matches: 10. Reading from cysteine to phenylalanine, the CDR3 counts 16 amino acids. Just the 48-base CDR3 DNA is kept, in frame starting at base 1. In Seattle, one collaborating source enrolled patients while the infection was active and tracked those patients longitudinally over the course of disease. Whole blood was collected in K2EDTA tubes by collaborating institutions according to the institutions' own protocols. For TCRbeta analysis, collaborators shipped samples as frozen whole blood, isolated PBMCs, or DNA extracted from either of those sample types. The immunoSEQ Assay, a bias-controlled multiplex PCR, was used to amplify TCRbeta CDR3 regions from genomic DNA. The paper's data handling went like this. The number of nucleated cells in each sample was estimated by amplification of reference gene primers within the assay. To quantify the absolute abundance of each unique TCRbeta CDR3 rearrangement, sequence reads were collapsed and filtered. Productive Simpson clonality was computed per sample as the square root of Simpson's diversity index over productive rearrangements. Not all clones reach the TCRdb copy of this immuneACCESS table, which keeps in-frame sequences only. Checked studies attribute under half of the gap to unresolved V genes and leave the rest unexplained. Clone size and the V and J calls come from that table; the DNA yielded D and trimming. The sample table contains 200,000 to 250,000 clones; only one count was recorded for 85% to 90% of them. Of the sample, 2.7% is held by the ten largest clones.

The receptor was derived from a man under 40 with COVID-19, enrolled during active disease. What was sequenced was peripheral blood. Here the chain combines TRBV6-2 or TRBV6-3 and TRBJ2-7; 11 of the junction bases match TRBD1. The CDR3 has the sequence CASSPWTGGLPYEQYF. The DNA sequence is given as TGTGCCAGCAGTCCATGGACAGGGGGCCTTCCTTACGAGCAGTACTTC.